This is a list of T cell receptor beta chains from one sample in a study of molecular identifiers for immune sequencing clone quantification. TCRdb re-analysed the PCR reads in MiXCR, keeping a single row per CDR3 protein. The sample contains more than 10,000 distinct CDR3 sequences, less than 20% of which appear only once. Specimen: naive CD8+ T cells from blood, with Jurkat cell RNA spiked in. The source of these receptors is a human donor in good health. Some libraries in this study had Jurkat cell RNA spiked in. Each CDR3 is given with its conserved first and last residue. A D gene is named only where the DNA matches it firmly. Size tells how often a clone was seen (once, few, many) or the class of an expanded clone, and some rows leave it out.

abundance | j_gene | v_gene | d_gene | CDR3aa | CDR3nt
medium-sized | TRBJ2-3 | TRBV28 | TRBD2 | CASSRRLAGVSPDTQYF | TGTGCCAGCAGCAGACGTCTAGCGGGAGTCTCCCCAGATACGCAGTATTTT
many | TRBJ2-7 | TRBV7-9 | TRBD1 | CASSYPGQVSYEQYF | TGTGCCAGCAGCTATCCGGGACAGGTCTCCTACGAGCAGTACTTC
few | TRBJ2-1 | TRBV13 | NA | CASSPGIRAYNEQFF | TGTGCCAGCAGCCCTGGGATCAGGGCCTACAATGAGCAGTTCTTC
many | TRBJ2-7 | TRBV29-1 | NA | CSAAQGFDEQYF | TGCAGCGCCGCACAGGGTTTCGACGAGCAGTACTTC
medium-sized | TRBJ2-5 | TRBV13 | NA | CASSDKTEQETQYF | TGTGCCAGCAGCGATAAGACAGAACAAGAGACCCAGTACTTC
medium-sized | TRBJ2-7 | TRBV4-3 | TRBD2 | CASSRAGDYEQYF | TGCGCCAGCAGCCGAGCGGGGGATTACGAGCAGTACTTC
many | TRBJ2-1 | TRBV5-4 | TRBD2 | CASSLVPSGRDEQFF | TGTGCCAGCAGCTTGGTCCCTAGCGGGAGGGATGAGCAGTTCTTC
NA | TRBJ2-2 | TRBV27 | TRBD2 | CASRTGGGGLFF | TGTGCCAGCAGAACCGGCGGCGGGGGGCTGTTTTTT
many | TRBJ2-5 | TRBV20-1 | NA | CSAFPESGFQETQYF | TGCAGTGCTTTCCCTGAGAGCGGGTTCCAAGAGACCCAGTACTTC
medium-sized | TRBJ1-5 | TRBV5-1 | TRBD1 | CASSQHNFRDRKNYSNQPQHF | TGCGCCAGCAGCCAGCACAATTTCCGGGACAGAAAAAATTATAGCAATCAGCCCCAGCATTTT
many | TRBJ2-5 | TRBV7-6 | TRBD1 | CASNRGLYETQYF | TGTGCCAGTAACAGGGGCCTTTATGAGACCCAGTACTTC
NA | TRBJ2-1 | TRBV2 | TRBD2 | CASREGLAESSEQFF | TGTGCCAGCAGGGAGGGACTAGCCGAGTCTTCAGAGCAGTTCTTC
NA | TRBJ2-1 | TRBV6-6 | NA | CASSYPGNEQLF | TGTGCCAGCAGTTACCCGGGGAATGAGCAGCTCTTC
NA | TRBJ2-1 | TRBV21-1 | NA | CASSKDSPGTPGRDLYNEQSF | TGTGCCAGCAGCAAAGACTCGCCCGGGACGCCCGGGAGGGACCTCTACAATGAGCAGTCCTTC
many | TRBJ2-7 | TRBV19 | TRBD2 | CASQRSGPFYEQYF | TGTGCCAGTCAGCGTAGCGGGCCCTTTTACGAGCAGTACTTC
few | TRBJ2-1 | TRBV24-1 | NA | CATSDFGQVNEQFF | TGTGCCACCAGTGATTTCGGGCAGGTGAATGAGCAGTTCTTC
medium-sized | TRBJ1-5 | TRBV28 | NA | CASSFLVEGEGGQPQHF | TGTGCCAGCAGTTTTTTAGTGGAAGGGGAAGGGGGTCAGCCCCAGCATTTT
medium-sized | TRBJ1-1 | TRBV6-6 | TRBD1 | CASSYAEGAVEAFF | TGTGCCAGCAGTTACGCCGAGGGGGCGGTTGAAGCTTTCTTT
medium-sized | TRBJ2-7 | TRBV18 | NA | CASSPGPEQYF | TGTGCCAGCTCACCCGGGCCCGAGCAGTACTTC
NA | TRBJ2-6 | TRBV13 | NA | CASGHTEAGANVLTF | TGTGCCAGCGGCCATACGGAGGCTGGAGCCAACGTCCTGACCTTC
many | TRBJ2-1 | TRBV7-9 | NA | CASSHSGIQGYEQFF | TGTGCCAGCAGCCACAGCGGGATCCAGGGGTATGAGCAGTTCTTC
many | TRBJ1-4 | TRBV28 | NA | CASSTKTSWGTNEKLFF | TGTGCCAGCAGTACTAAGACATCTTGGGGAACTAATGAAAAACTGTTTTTT
medium-sized | TRBJ2-3 | TRBV5-1 | NA | CASSSLDGDTQYF | TGCGCCAGCAGCTCCCTTGACGGCGATACGCAGTATTTT